Following are 23 T cell receptor beta chains from one sample sequenced in a study of regulatory T cells in long-lasting Graves disease. The sample's time point: newly diagnosed GD, antithyroid drugs for less than 3 months. The TCR library was made from RNA that had been extracted from PBMCs in TRIzol. According to the study, TCR beta libraries were built with iRepertoire HTBI primers and CDR3-region Arm-PCR. TCRdb re-analysed the multiplex PCR reads in MiXCR, keeping a single row per CDR3 protein. The sample records some 410,000 distinct CDR3 sequences, around 17% being singletons. These sequences were also reported in another study, on T cells in Graves' hyperthyroidism and ophthalmopathy.

This sample comprised peripheral blood mononuclear cells (PBMCs), obtained at new diagnosis, from a patient treated with antithyroid drugs. These TCRs come from a woman aged 25 to 39 with Graves disease.

This sequence joins TRBV6-1 and TRBJ2-1; a weak D match, TRBD2 (6 bases). In germline, CDR1 is MNHNS, CDR2 SASEGT. Trimming stripped 6 bases from V and 2 bases from J, with 17 bases between. There are 16 residues in the CDR3. CDR3 amino acids: CASSECGAPTYNEQFF. The DNA for the CDR3 is TGTGCCAGCAGCGAATGCGGGGCGCCCACCTACAATGAGCAGTTCTTC.

This clonotype showed up many times. V usage is TRBV11-2 and J usage is TRBJ2-7; 7 nucleotides agree with TRBD1. Germline V gene data show CDR1 as SGHAT and CDR2 as FQNNGV. This CDR3 has 16 residues. V lost 6 bases, J lost 4 bases, and 15 bases stayed unmatched. The CDR3: CASRSTGSGRVYEQYF. The DNA of the CDR3 is TGTGCCAGCAGATCGACAGGGTCAGGGCGGGTTTACGAGCAGTACTTC.

Many counts were recorded for this clonotype. This rearrangement joins TRBV11-3 to TRBJ2-1; 10 bases are a match to TRBD2. The length of the CDR3 is 14 residues. J was trimmed by 8 bases and V by 8 bases; bases with no gene match: 9. Germline CDR1 and CDR2: SGHNT and YENEEA. CDR3 DNA sequence: TGTGCCAGCCAGAGCGGGAGGGCCACGGATGAGCAGTTCTTC. This sequence encodes CASQSGRATDEQFF.

This clonotype has a count of ten or more. The chain employs TRBV24-1 and TRBJ2-7, with D possibly TRBD1 on 6 matching bases. CDR1 and CDR2 from the germline V gene are KGHDR and SFDVKD. This CDR3 is 12 amino acids long. Trimming took off 7 bases at V and 6 bases at J, with 12 bases between the two ends. CDR3 DNA: TGTGCCACCAGCTTAACAGGGTTCGAGCAGTACTTC. Translation: CATSLTGFEQYF.

This clonotype has a count of ten or more. V and J are TRBV27 and TRBJ1-2; 7 positions match TRBD1. CDR1 and CDR2 from the germline V gene are MNHEY and SMNVEV (reference sequence). The V and J ends lost 5 bases and 7 bases, in that order; junction bases with no gene match: 7. The CDR3 has 13 amino acids. CDR3: CASSHGTAGGYTF. CDR3 nucleotides: TGTGCCAGCAGTCATGGGACAGCCGGTGGCTACACCTTC.

The sample holds many counts of this clonotype. V and J are TRBV7-9 and TRBJ1-1; D unclear. The CDR3 length is 15 residues. V lost 7 bases to trimming and J lost 0 bases, with 15 bases between them. Germline values: CDR1 SEHNR, CDR2 FQNEAQ (reference sequence). CDR3 region: CASTLIIRVNTEAFF. The CDR3 nucleotides read TGTGCCAGCACCCTAATTATTCGGGTGAACACTGAAGCTTTCTTT.

This clonotype came up a few times. The chain combines TRBV19 with TRBJ1-1; 9 bases map to TRBD1. Germline CDR1 LNHDA, CDR2 SQIVND (reference sequence). With 5 bases clipped from V and 5 bases from J, the junction kept 9 bases outside the gene matches. This CDR3 is 15 amino acids long. For the CDR3, the DNA is TGTGCCAGTAGTGAGGGACAGGGCCGGGGAACTGAAGCTTTCTTT. This codes for CASSEGQGRGTEAFF.

This clonotype has a count of ten or more. This chain uses TRBV6-1 with TRBJ1-1; a possible D gene is TRBD1 (6 bases). Germline-derived CDR1 and CDR2 are MNHNS and SASEGT. V shed 5 bases and J shed 0 bases, with 10 bases lying between them. The CDR3 loop spans 14 amino acids. The DNA of the CDR3 is TGTGCCAGCAGTATAGGGGGAGTGAACACTGAAGCTTTCTTT. It codes for CASSIGGVNTEAFF.

To note about this clonotype: One base away lies a much larger clone, so this may be a sequencing read error. The V gene is TRBV5-5, the J gene TRBJ2-4, with 8 positions matching TRBD1. Trimming cost V 2 bases and J 9 bases; bases outside gene matches: 10. Per the germline V gene, CDR1 is SGHKS and CDR2 is YYEKEE (reference sequence). The CDR3 sequence is 15 residues long. DNA of the CDR3: TGTGCCAGCAGCTTATCAGGGGGCTTAGAAACCATTCAGTACTTC. Its protein product is CASSLSGGLETIQYF. Complete variable domain (other parts from reference TRBV5-5 and TRBJ2-4): DAGVTQSPTHLIKTRGQQVTLRCSPISGHKSVSWYQQVLGQGPQFIFQYYEKEERGRGNFPDRFSARQFPNYSSELNVNALLLGDSALYLCASSLSGGLETIQYFGAGTRLSVL.

There are many counts of this clonotype. The rearrangement links TRBV20-1 to TRBJ1-3; D is undetermined. The germline V gene encodes CDR1 DFQATT and CDR2 SNEGSKA (reference sequence). CDR3 length equals 15 residues. Trimming pared 0 bases from V and 0 bases from J, leaving 9 bases between. CDR3 bases: TGCAGTGCTAGAGATACGCAGCTCTCTGGAAACACCATATATTTT. Translating gives CSARDTQLSGNTIYF.

Points on this clonotype: A far larger clone is a single base away, which makes a read error likely. The chain carries TRBV7-3 and TRBJ2-1, with D possibly TRBD2 on 6 matching bases. The CDR3 runs to 16 residues. With 8 bases removed from V and 3 bases from J, the gap between germline ends came to 20 bases. Germline CDR1 and CDR2: SGHTA and FQGTGA. The CDR3 protein is CASSPRRRGDYNEQFF. DNA of the CDR3: TGTGCCAGCTCACCACGGCGGCGGGGTGACTACAATGAGCAGTTCTTC.

This clonotype was seen many times. The chain links TRBV28 to TRBJ2-1; the D call may be TRBD1 or TRBD2 (6 bases each). Trimming removed 3 bases at V and 9 bases at J, with 18 bases between. Germline CDR1 and CDR2: MDHEN and SYDVKM. The CDR3 covers 15 residues. The CDR3 protein is CASSLGPLRGGEQFF. The CDR3 coding sequence is TGTGCCAGCAGTTTGGGTCCCCTCAGGGGAGGTGAGCAGTTCTTC.

This clonotype showed up just a few times. The chain is built from TRBV19 and TRBJ1-3, with no clear D. Looked up from germline, CDR1 is LNHDA and CDR2 is SQIVND (reference sequence). This CDR3 has 13 residues. The V gene lost 7 bases and the J gene lost 3 bases, with 10 bases spanning the gap. In nucleotides, the CDR3 is TGTGCCAGTAAGGCCTCCGTTGGAAACACCATATATTTT. It codes for CASKASVGNTIYF.

This clonotype came up a few times. The gene calls are TRBV27 and TRBJ1-1; D is possibly TRBD1 (6 bases). Germline-derived CDR1 and CDR2 are MNHEY and SMNVEV (reference sequence). V was cut by 0 bases and J by 0 bases, with 11 bases left in between. The CDR3 is 16 residues long. The CDR3 spells CASSLSPGTLNTEAFF. The CDR3 region has the DNA TGTGCCAGCAGTTTATCGCCGGGGACATTGAACACTGAAGCTTTCTTT.

Turning to this clonotype: This may arise from a read error, as a much more abundant clone is one base away. J is TRBJ1-1 and V is TRBV7-2; D uncertain. The CDR3 sequence is 15 residues long. V shed 5 bases and J shed 2 bases, with 15 bases lying between them. From germline, CDR1 is SGHTA and CDR2 FQGNSA. The DNA for the CDR3 is TGTGCCAGCAGCACCCGGGTTGTGATAAACACTGAAGCTTTCTTT. Its translation is CASSTRVVINTEAFF.

This clonotype has ten or more counts. J is TRBJ2-5 and V is TRBV9; a weak D match, TRBD2 (6 bases). The V gene lost 6 bases and the J gene lost 5 bases, with 8 bases spanning the gap. This CDR3 is built from 11 residues. The germline V gene has CDR1 SGDLS and CDR2 YYNGEE. CDR3: CASTSDETQYF. DNA for the CDR3: TGTGCCAGCACTAGCGATGAGACCCAGTACTTC.

This clonotype appeared many times. In nucleotides, the CDR3 is TGTGCCAGCAGCTTAGCACAAATGACAGGGCCCGGGGAGCTGTTTTTT. This gives the protein CASSLAQMTGPGELFF. V is TRBV7-8 and J is TRBJ2-2, with 7 bases matching TRBD1. The germline CDR1 and CDR2 sequences are SGHVS and FQNEAQ. V lost 0 bases, J lost 6 bases, and 7 bases stayed unmatched. This CDR3 comprises 16 residues.

J is TRBJ2-3 and V is TRBV12-5; TRBD2 agrees at 9 bases. Per the germline V gene, CDR1 is LGHNT and CDR2 is FRNRAP. The junction had 13 bases not matched to a gene; V was cut back by 4 bases and J by 5 bases. CDR3 length: 17 amino acids. CDR3 residues: CASGSGGGRAVIDTQYF. CDR3 nucleotide sequence: TGTGCTAGTGGTTCTGGAGGCGGGAGGGCCGTAATAGATACGCAGTATTTT. Combining the CDR3 with reference TRBV12-5 and TRBJ2-3 gives the whole variable domain DARVTQTPRHKVTEMGQEVTMRCQPILGHNTVFWYRQTMMQGLELLAYFRNRAPLDDSGMPKDRFSAEMPDATLATLKIQPSEPRDSAVYFCASGSGGGRAVIDTQYFGPGTRLTVL.

This clonotype was seen many times. This chain uses TRBV7-8 with TRBJ2-3; maybe TRBD1 (6 bases). The CDR3 consists of 14 residues. CDR1 and CDR2 (germline): SGHVS, FQNEAQ. Trimming took off 6 bases at V and 3 bases at J, with 13 bases between the two ends. CDR3 sequence (DNA): TGTGCCAGCAGTTACGGACAGATTACAGATACGCAGTATTTT. Amino acid sequence: CASSYGQITDTQYF.

This clonotype was detected ten times or more. This chain uses TRBV18 with TRBJ1-5; 7 bases are a match to TRBD1. After removal of 4 bases from V and 6 bases from J, the junction contained 12 bases not matched to a gene. The CDR3 is 16 amino acids. Germline CDR1 and CDR2: KGHSH and LQKENI. Written as DNA, the CDR3 is TGTGCCAGCTCACTCGCTCGGACAGGCTGGGGTCAGCCCCAGCATTTT. Protein product: CASSLARTGWGQPQHF.

In its sample, this clonotype was seen many times. V is TRBV20-1 and J is TRBJ2-1; 8 bases fit TRBD2. The V gene's germline CDR1 is DFQATT and CDR2 SNEGSKA (reference sequence). The CDR3 runs to 18 residues. V lost 0 bases, J lost 5 bases, and 15 bases stayed unmatched. The CDR3 nucleotides are TGCAGTGCTAGAGATTGGGGGGCTAGCGGGCGCTACGACAATGAGCAGTTCTTC. It specifies CSARDWGASGRYDNEQFF.

This clonotype was recorded many times. The CDR3 sequence is CASSLPGTEAFF. The CDR3 DNA reads TGTGCCAGCAGCTTGCCTGGGACTGAAGCTTTCTTT. V usage is TRBV18 and J usage is TRBJ1-1; D is ambiguous. V gave up 8 bases and J gave up 5 bases, with 12 bases separating them. The CDR3 sequence is 12 residues long. CDR1 is KGHSH and CDR2 is LQKENI in the germline V gene.

The sample holds many counts of this clonotype. The chain joins TRBV11-2 to TRBJ1-5; no firm D call. The length of the CDR3 is 13 residues. Per germline, CDR1 SGHAT and CDR2 FQNNGV. The V gene lost 4 bases and the J gene lost 6 bases, with 10 bases spanning the gap. This chain's CDR3 is CASSSRFGQPQHF. CDR3 nucleotide sequence: TGTGCCAGCAGCTCCAGGTTTGGTCAGCCCCAGCATTTT.